The clone carrying this TCR beta chain was seen a few times. Antigen unknown. Prepared TCR beta cDNA libraries contained unique molecular identifiers. cDNA molecules numbering roughly 0.5 million came from roughly 1.1 to 9.2 million T cells. TCRdb fed the PCR reads into MiXCR, producing one record per CDR3 protein. The sample consists of roughly 800,000 distinct CDR3 sequences, just under 30% of them appearing once. The CDR3 length is 20 residues. V lost 1 base and J lost 2; bases outside the gene matches: 16. Germline V gene sequence: CDR1 DFQATT, CDR2 SNEGSKA (reference sequence). This specimen belongs to a study of post-analysis software for immune sequencing data. On the study more broadly: Courses of disease covered relapsing-remitting, secondary progressive and progressive-relapsing multiple sclerosis.

Study results and limitations: The five TRBV segments detected at higher frequency in patients than in controls included TRBV5-6, TRBV5-1 and TRBV20-1. Co-batched samples clustered tightly together by F measure.

Sequences were obtained from blood. The chain uses TRBV20-1 and TRBJ2-1; 11 bases fit TRBD2. The sequence derives from a girl aged 5-17 years with multiple sclerosis. For the CDR3, the DNA is TGCAGTGCTAGAGTGGCTGGGCAGGGGGCGGGACTAGCGGCCTACAATGAGCAGTTCTTC. It is translated as CSARVAGQGAGLAAYNEQFF.